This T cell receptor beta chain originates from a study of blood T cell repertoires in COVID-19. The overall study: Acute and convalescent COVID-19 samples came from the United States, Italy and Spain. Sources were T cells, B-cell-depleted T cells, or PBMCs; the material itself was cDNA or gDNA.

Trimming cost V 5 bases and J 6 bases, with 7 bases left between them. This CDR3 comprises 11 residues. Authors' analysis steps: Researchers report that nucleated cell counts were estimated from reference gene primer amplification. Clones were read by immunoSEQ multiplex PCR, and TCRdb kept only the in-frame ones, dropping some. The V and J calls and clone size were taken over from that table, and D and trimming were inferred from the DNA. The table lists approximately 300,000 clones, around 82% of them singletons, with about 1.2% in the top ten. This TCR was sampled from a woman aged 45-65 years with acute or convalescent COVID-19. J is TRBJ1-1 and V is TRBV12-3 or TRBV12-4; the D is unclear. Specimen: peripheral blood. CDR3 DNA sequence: TGTGCCAGCAGTATCCGGGCTGAAGCTTTCTTT. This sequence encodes CASSIRAEAFF.